The clone carrying this T cell receptor (beta chain) has a handful of counts. The antigen is unknown. A mixed TRB-A/B primer pool amplified rearranged TRB by multiplex touch-down PCR. TCRdb re-called the multiplex PCR reads with MiXCR, one entry per CDR3 protein. The sample lists 3,000 or so distinct CDR3 sequences, about 31% occurring once. This record comes from a study of T cell repertoires in aging, cancer and after chemotherapy. Study outcomes and limitations: No conclusions about immunological memory after chemotherapy can be drawn from the repertoire data.

Peripheral blood genomic DNA, not sorted cells or RNA, was the template. This CDR3 region has 16 residues. The sample comprised blood. The chain carries TRBV21-1 and TRBJ1-4; no DNA check was done on the table's D call, TRBD1. TRBV21-1 is classified as a pseudogene. This clonotype was obtained from a human donor in good health. As DNA, the CDR3 is TGTGCCAGCAGCAGACCACCTGGGGGGCTTTATGAAAAACTGTTTTTT. Protein product: CASSRPPGGLYEKLFF.